These 14 T cell receptor beta chains came from one sample sequenced in a study of blood T cells in healthy people across ages. Primed by a sample-barcoded 5' primer and a J-beta primer mix, a second PCR proceeded for roughly 7 to 12 cycles. One entry per CDR3 protein results from TCRdb running MiXCR on the 5' RACE reads. Found here are 1.5 million to 2 million distinct CDR3 sequences, roughly 43% of them singletons; the top ten hold 23%. Specimen: blood. These TCRs come from a human donor in good health.

The chain links TRBV27 to TRBJ1-1; no clear D. Looked up from germline, CDR1 is MNHEY and CDR2 is SMNVEV (reference sequence). The CDR3 spans 17 residues. Trimming took off 0 bases at V and 7 bases at J, with 21 bases between the two ends. CDR3 region: CASSLSYEAQWTGEAFF. The DNA of the CDR3 is TGTGCCAGCAGTTTATCGTATGAGGCCCAATGGACGGGTGAAGCTTTCTTT.

This clonotype was seen a handful of times. The genes are TRBV5-1 and TRBJ2-1; the match to TRBD2 covers 8 bases. The J segment lost 7 bases and the V segment lost 4 bases, leaving 13 bases of the junction unmatched. CDR3 length: 16 residues. In germline, CDR1 is SGHRS, CDR2 YFSETQ. The CDR3 loop reads CASSSSGGPVWNEQFF. In DNA form, the CDR3 reads TGCGCCAGCAGCAGCTCGGGGGGGCCTGTTTGGAATGAGCAGTTCTTC. The entire variable domain, with the rest obtained from reference TRBV5-1 and TRBJ2-1, is as follows: KAGVTQTPRYLIKTRGQQVTLSCSPISGHRSVSWYQQTPGQGLQFLFEYFSETQRNKGNFPGRFSGRQFSNSRSEMNVSTLELGDSALYLCASSSSGGPVWNEQFFGPGTRLTVL.

The V and J genes are TRBV20-1 and TRBJ2-3; TRBD2 agrees at 11 bases. There are 17 residues in the CDR3. The germline V gene has CDR1 DFQATT and CDR2 SNEGSKA (reference sequence). The CDR3 nucleotides read TGCAGCCGAGAGTGGGCTAGCGGGGGGATTGGCACAGATACGCAGTATTTT. Its protein is CSREWASGGIGTDTQYF.

The V gene is TRBV7-2, the J gene TRBJ2-7; no clear D. The CDR3 is 14 amino acids. Germline V gene sequence: CDR1 SGHTA, CDR2 FQGNSA. V was clipped by 2 bases and J by 1 base, with 9 bases between them. This chain's CDR3 is CASSLTAQSYEQYF. The CDR3, as DNA: TGTGCCAGCAGCTTAACCGCCCAATCCTACGAGCAGTACTTC.

This chain uses TRBV4-1 with TRBJ1-2, with D perhaps TRBD1 (6 bases). Trimming removed 4 bases from V and 0 bases from J, with 15 bases in between. Germline CDR1 is MGHRA and CDR2 is YSYEKL. The CDR3 contains 16 residues. The CDR3 sequence is CASSPAPDSTNYGYTF. The CDR3 DNA reads TGCGCCAGCAGCCCCGCACCGGACAGTACTAACTATGGCTACACCTTC.

With regard to this clonotype: Germline and junction disagree at one end, which may indicate a read error. J is TRBJ2-3 and V is TRBV10-3; TRBD2 matches at 8 bases. Germline values: CDR1 ENHRY, CDR2 SYGVKD. The CDR3 runs to 15 residues. Here the CDR3 reads CAISPTSESTDTRYF. In DNA form, the CDR3 reads TGTGCCATCAGCCCGACTAGCGAAAGCACAGATACGCGGTATTTT.

Only a few counts were recorded for this clonotype. This chain connects TRBV28 to TRBJ1-5; D gene ambiguous. V lost 6 bases to trimming and J lost 5 bases, with 23 bases between them. Looked up from germline, CDR1 is MDHEN and CDR2 is SYDVKM. The CDR3 runs to 17 residues. The CDR3 is CASSQQGESSGYQPQHF. The CDR3 DNA follows: TGTGCCAGCAGCCAACAAGGAGAATCTTCCGGATATCAGCCCCAGCATTTT.

Comment on this clonotype: The junction does not match germline at one end; this may be a read error. The chain carries TRBV12-3 or TRBV12-4 and TRBJ2-1, with unresolved D. CDR3 size: 16 residues. CDR3 loop: CASSTITTPSYNEQFF. CDR3 coding DNA: TGCGCCAGCAGTACCATAACTACCCCTTCCTACAATGAGCAGTTCTTC.

In this sample, this clonotype turned up many times. The rearrangement uses TRBV5-1 and TRBJ2-7; D gene unclear. Germline V gives CDR1 SGHRS, CDR2 YFSETQ. V lost 0 bases, J lost 4 bases, and 8 bases lay in between. The CDR3 is made up of 13 amino acids. CDR3 in amino acids: CASSLDSQYEQYF. CDR3 DNA sequence: TGCGCCAGCAGCTTGGACAGCCAATACGAGCAGTACTTC.

The chain has TRBV14 and TRBJ2-7, with TRBD1 matching over 7 bases. J was trimmed by 1 base and V by 4 bases; bases with no gene match: 4. The CDR3 is 14 amino acids. In germline, CDR1 is SGHDN, CDR2 FVKESK. CDR3 protein: CASSRQGISYEQYF. DNA for the CDR3: TGTGCCAGCAGCCGACAGGGAATTTCCTACGAGCAGTACTTC.

This chain links TRBV7-9 with TRBJ1-2; no firm D call. This CDR3 is built from 14 residues. Trimming took 1 base from V and 8 from J, leaving 14 bases between them. Germline-derived CDR1 and CDR2 are SEHNR and FQNEAQ (reference sequence). The CDR3 region is CASSLDSSGRGYTF. The CDR3 nucleotides are TGTGCCAGCAGCTTAGATTCGTCTGGTCGGGGCTACACCTTC.

The chain combines TRBV12-3 or TRBV12-4 with TRBJ2-1, with D maybe TRBD1 (6 bases). Trimming took off 6 bases at V and 4 bases at J, with 22 bases between the two ends. The CDR3 sequence is 17 residues long. CDR3 in amino acids: CASRSDRSWGIYNEQFF. The CDR3 DNA reads TGTGCCAGCAGGAGTGACAGGAGTTGGGGTATTTACAATGAGCAGTTCTTC.

For this clonotype: Sequence at one end of the junction differs from germline and may be a read error. The V call is TRBV7-2, the J call TRBJ1-2; tentatively, D is TRBD1 (6 bases). The CDR3 is made up of 13 amino acids. Germline V lookup: CDR1 SGHTA, CDR2 FQGNSA. The CDR3 DNA reads as TGTGCCAGTAGCTTTCAGGGGCCGGTTGGCTACACCTTC. Protein product: CASSFQGPVGYTF.

In the case of this clonotype: Relative to the germline gene, one junction end is altered; a read error may explain this. The chain has TRBV5-1 and TRBJ1-2, with 7 positions matching TRBD1. The CDR3 runs to 15 residues. Germline V gene lookup returns CDR1 SGHRS and CDR2 YFSETQ. The DNA of the CDR3 is TGCGCCAGCAGCTCATTGGAGGGACAGAACTATGGCTGCACCTTC. Translating it yields CASSSLEGQNYGCTF.